The rows below give T cell receptor beta chains drawn from one sample of a study of CD8+CD57+ T cells in acquired aplastic anemia. TCRdb ran MiXCR on the reads and lists one entry per CDR3 protein. The sample has around 150,000 distinct CDR3 sequences; 45% to 55% are singletons. The sequenced material came from sorted CD4+, CD8+, or CD8+CD57+ T cells (not recorded which) from PBMCs. The receptors were gathered from a human donor with aplastic anemia. The CDR3 runs from the conserved cysteine through the conserved F or W. The order of the fields is D gene, clone size, V gene, J gene, CDR3 protein, CDR3 DNA. The D gene is left open where the match is weak. Some rows mark clone size as missing; the rest say once, few, many or name a class of expanded clone.

>NA|NA|TRBV9|TRBJ2-3
CASSVGASDGDTQYF
TGTGCCAGCAGCGTAGGGGCCTCAGACGGAGATACGCAGTATTTT
>NA|NA|TRBV24-1|TRBJ2-3
CATSEQGQGDTQYF
TGTGCCACCAGTGAGCAGGGTCAAGGAGATACGCAGTATTTT
>NA|NA|TRBV20-1|TRBJ1-2
CSAREGYTF
TGCAGTGCTAGGGAGGGCTACACCTTC
>NA|many|TRBV5-1|TRBJ1-2
CASSDGVLGGYTF
TGCGCCAGCAGCGATGGAGTCCTTGGGGGCTACACCTTC
>TRBD1|many|TRBV29-1|TRBJ2-4
CSVVGQGTKNIQYF
TGCAGCGTTGTAGGACAGGGGACCAAAAACATTCAGTACTTC
>NA|many|TRBV12-3/TRBV12-4|TRBJ2-7
CASSLGQLAAYEQYF
TGTGCCAGCAGTTTAGGGCAACTAGCAGCCTACGAGCAGTACTTC
>NA|NA|TRBV5-1|TRBJ1-1
CASRQTGRETEAFF
TGCGCCAGCAGGCAGACGGGGAGAGAGACTGAAGCTTTCTTT
>TRBD2|once|TRBV7-6|TRBJ2-7
CASSQLAGGPGEQYF
TGTGCCAGCAGCCAACTAGCGGGGGGGCCGGGCGAGCAGTACTTC
>NA|many|TRBV20-1|TRBJ1-3
CSATGETGNTIYF
TGCAGTGCTACAGGGGAGACTGGAAACACCATATATTTT
>NA|many|TRBV6-5|TRBJ2-7
CASSYSRDFVYEQYF
TGTGCCAGCAGTTACTCCAGGGACTTCGTCTACGAGCAGTACTTC
>NA|few|TRBV12-3/TRBV12-4|TRBJ2-5
CASSPGGYGETQYF
TGTGCCAGCAGCCCAGGTGGATATGGCGAGACCCAGTACTTC
>TRBD2|NA|TRBV11-2|TRBJ2-1
CASSLSNGGGISYNEQFF
TGTGCCAGCAGCTTATCTAATGGCGGGGGGATCTCCTACAATGAGCAGTTCTTC
>NA|many|TRBV6-1|TRBJ1-5
CASSQLGGSNQPQHF
TGTGCCAGCAGTCAGCTGGGGGGGAGCAATCAGCCCCAGCATTTT
>TRBD2|few|TRBV29-1|TRBJ2-1
CSVEGGLAVNEQFF
TGCAGCGTTGAAGGGGGACTAGCGGTAAATGAGCAGTTCTTC
>NA|NA|TRBV28|TRBJ1-6
CASSLTFNSPLHF
TGTGCCAGCAGTCTCACGTTTAATTCACCCCTCCACTTT
>NA|few|TRBV2|TRBJ2-7
CASTGTLSYEQYF
TGTGCCAGCACCGGCACTCTCTCCTACGAGCAGTACTTC
>TRBD2|NA|TRBV19|TRBJ2-7
CASSSPGGTYEQYF
TGTGCCAGTAGTAGCCCGGGGGGGACCTACGAGCAGTACTTC
>NA|few|TRBV6-1|TRBJ2-3
CASRRRGLNPTDTQYF
TGTGCCAGCAGGAGAAGGGGTCTAAATCCCACAGATACGCAGTATTTT
>TRBD1|NA|TRBV11-2|TRBJ2-3
CASSEQGTPASTDTQYF
TGTGCCAGCAGCGAACAGGGGACCCCCGCTAGCACAGATACGCAGTATTTT
>NA|many|TRBV3-1|TRBJ1-2
CASSPNAYGYTF
TGTGCCAGCAGCCCAAATGCGTATGGCTACACCTTC
>NA|NA|TRBV9|TRBJ2-3
CASSVEGGGIGDTQYF
TGTGCCAGCAGCGTAGAGGGAGGGGGGATCGGAGATACGCAGTATTTT
>NA|NA|TRBV15|TRBJ2-1
CATSIELLADNEQFF
TGTGCCACCAGCATCGAGTTGTTAGCGGACAATGAGCAGTTCTTC
>NA|many|TRBV19|TRBJ2-7
CASSIVGEAGEQYF
TGTGCCAGTAGTATAGTTGGGGAAGCCGGCGAGCAGTACTTC
>NA|NA|TRBV12-3/TRBV12-4|TRBJ1-4
CASTPELHEKLFF
TGTGCCAGCACCCCTGAACTACATGAAAAACTGTTTTTT
>TRBD1|NA|TRBV24-1|TRBJ2-5
CATSERQGVRETQYF
TGTGCCACCAGTGAACGACAGGGAGTGAGGGAGACCCAGTACTTC
>NA|NA|TRBV24-1|TRBJ2-7
CATSEQPGSEQYF
TGTGCCACCAGTGAACAACCAGGGTCAGAGCAGTACTTC
>NA|NA|TRBV10-2|TRBJ2-1
CASQPLRGNEQFF
TGCGCCAGTCAACCTTTAAGGGGAAATGAGCAGTTCTTC
>NA|many|TRBV29-1|TRBJ1-1
CSVEEGLNTEAFF
TGCAGCGTTGAAGAGGGCTTGAACACTGAAGCTTTCTTT
>NA|few|TRBV5-5|TRBJ1-3
CASSLDGPVSGNTIYF
TGTGCCAGCAGCTTGGACGGACCAGTCTCTGGAAACACCATATATTTT
>NA|NA|TRBV2|TRBJ2-5
CASSNQETQYF
TGTGCCAGCAGTAACCAAGAGACCCAGTACTTC
>NA|many|TRBV5-5|TRBJ1-1
CASSPSTRWNTEAFF
TGTGCCAGCAGCCCCTCGACCCGCTGGAACACTGAAGCTTTCTTT
>TRBD1|few|TRBV20-1|TRBJ1-2
CSAPGQGSYTF
TGCAGTGCTCCGGGACAGGGTAGCTACACCTTC
>NA|many|TRBV9|TRBJ2-3
CASSRVGNQDTQYF
TGTGCCAGCAGCAGGGTCGGGAATCAAGATACGCAGTATTTT
>NA|NA|TRBV29-1|TRBJ1-1
CSVEEGTEAFF
TGCAGCGTTGAAGAAGGAACAGAAGCTTTCTTT
>NA|many|TRBV27|TRBJ1-6
CASTGGASSSYNSPLHF
TGTGCCAGCACGGGTGGGGCTAGTAGTTCCTATAATTCACCCCTCCACTTT
>TRBD1|many|TRBV29-1|TRBJ2-3
CSVERQGDLGDTQYF
TGCAGCGTTGAACGCCAGGGGGATTTGGGAGATACGCAGTATTTT
>NA|NA|TRBV30|TRBJ2-2
CAWKWSTGELFF
TGTGCCTGGAAGTGGAGCACCGGGGAGCTGTTTTTT
>TRBD1|NA|TRBV14|TRBJ2-5
CANPPLTGQETQYF
TGTGCCAATCCGCCCCTGACAGGGCAAGAGACCCAGTACTTC
>NA|NA|TRBV10-1|TRBJ1-2
CATKPGIHYGYTF
TGCGCCACCAAACCAGGGATCCACTATGGCTACACCTTC